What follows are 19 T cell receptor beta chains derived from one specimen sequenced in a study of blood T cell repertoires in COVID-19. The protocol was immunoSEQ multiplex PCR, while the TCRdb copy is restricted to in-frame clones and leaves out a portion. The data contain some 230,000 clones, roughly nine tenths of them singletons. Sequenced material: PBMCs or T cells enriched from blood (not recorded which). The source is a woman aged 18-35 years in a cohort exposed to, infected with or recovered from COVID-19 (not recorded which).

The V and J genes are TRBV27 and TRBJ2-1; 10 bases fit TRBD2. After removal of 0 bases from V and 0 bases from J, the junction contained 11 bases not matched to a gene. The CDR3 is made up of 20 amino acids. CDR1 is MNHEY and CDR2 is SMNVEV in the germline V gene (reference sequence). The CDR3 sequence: CASSLSRLAGVSSSYNEQFF. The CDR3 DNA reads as TGTGCCAGCAGTTTATCAAGGCTAGCGGGAGTCTCGAGCTCCTACAATGAGCAGTTCTTC.

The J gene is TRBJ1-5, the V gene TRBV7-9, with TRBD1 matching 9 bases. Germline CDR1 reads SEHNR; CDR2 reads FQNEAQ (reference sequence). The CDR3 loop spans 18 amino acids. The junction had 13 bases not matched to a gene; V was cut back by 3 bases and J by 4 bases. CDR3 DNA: TGTGCCAGCAGCTTCCGACAGGGGGAGACCATCTCGAATCAGCCCCAGCATTTT. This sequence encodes CASSFRQGETISNQPQHF. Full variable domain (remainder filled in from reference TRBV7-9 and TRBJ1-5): DTGVSQNPRHKITKRGQNVTFRCDPISEHNRLYWYRQTLGQGPEFLTYFQNEAQLEKSRLLSDRFSAERPKGSFSTLEIQRTEQGDSAMYLCASSFRQGETISNQPQHFGDGTRLSIL.

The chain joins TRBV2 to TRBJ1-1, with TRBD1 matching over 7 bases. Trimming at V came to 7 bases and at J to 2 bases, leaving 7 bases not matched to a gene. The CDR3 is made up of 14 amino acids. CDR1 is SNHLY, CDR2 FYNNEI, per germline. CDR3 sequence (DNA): TGTGCCAGCAACCCGACAGGGACCAACACTGAAGCTTTCTTT. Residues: CASNPTGTNTEAFF. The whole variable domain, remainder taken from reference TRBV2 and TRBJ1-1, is EPEVTQTPSHQVTQMGQEVILRCVPISNHLYFYWYRQILGQKVEFLVSFYNNEISEKSEIFDDQFSVERPDGSNFTLKIRSTKLEDSAMYFCASNPTGTNTEAFFGQGTRLTVV.

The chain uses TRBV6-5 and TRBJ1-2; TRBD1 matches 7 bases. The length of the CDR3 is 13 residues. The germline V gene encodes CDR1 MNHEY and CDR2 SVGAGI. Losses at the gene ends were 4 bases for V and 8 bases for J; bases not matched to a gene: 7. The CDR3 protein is CASSSLDRDGYTF. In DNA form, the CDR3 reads TGTGCCAGCAGTTCTCTTGACAGGGACGGCTACACCTTC.

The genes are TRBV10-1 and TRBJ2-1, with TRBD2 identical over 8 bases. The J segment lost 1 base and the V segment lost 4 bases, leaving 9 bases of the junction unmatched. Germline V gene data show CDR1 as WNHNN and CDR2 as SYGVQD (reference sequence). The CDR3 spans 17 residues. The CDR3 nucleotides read TGCGCCAGCAGTGTTGTTGAGCGGGAGTTATCCTACAATGAGCAGTTCTTC. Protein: CASSVVERELSYNEQFF.

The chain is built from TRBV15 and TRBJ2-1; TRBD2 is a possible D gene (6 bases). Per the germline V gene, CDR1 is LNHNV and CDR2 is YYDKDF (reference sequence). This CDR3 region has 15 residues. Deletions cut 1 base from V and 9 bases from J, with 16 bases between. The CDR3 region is CATSRGTGEFGEQFF. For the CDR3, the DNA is TGTGCCACCAGCAGAGGTACGGGAGAGTTCGGTGAGCAGTTCTTC.

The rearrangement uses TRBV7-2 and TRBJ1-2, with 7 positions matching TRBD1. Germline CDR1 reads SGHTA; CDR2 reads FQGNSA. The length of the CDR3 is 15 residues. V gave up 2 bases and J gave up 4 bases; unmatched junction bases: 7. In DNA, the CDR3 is TGTGCCAGCAGCTTAATGCGGGACAGCCTCTATGGCTACACCTTC. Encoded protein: CASSLMRDSLYGYTF. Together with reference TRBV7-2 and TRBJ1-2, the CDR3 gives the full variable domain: GAGVSQSPSNKVTEKGKDVELRCDPISGHTALYWYRQSLGQGLEFLIYFQGNSAPDKSGLPSDRFSAERTGGSVSTLTIQRTQQEDSAVYLCASSLMRDSLYGYTFGSGTRLTVV.

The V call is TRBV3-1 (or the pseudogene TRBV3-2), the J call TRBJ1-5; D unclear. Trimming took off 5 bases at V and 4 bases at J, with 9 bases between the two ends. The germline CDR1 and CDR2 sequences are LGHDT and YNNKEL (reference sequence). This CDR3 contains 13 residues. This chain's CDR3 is CASSAEENQPQHF. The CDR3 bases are TGTGCCAGCAGCGCGGAAGAAAATCAGCCCCAGCATTTT.

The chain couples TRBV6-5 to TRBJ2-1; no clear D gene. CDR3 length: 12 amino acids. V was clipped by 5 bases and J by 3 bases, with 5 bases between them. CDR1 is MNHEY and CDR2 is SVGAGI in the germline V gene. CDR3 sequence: CASSRDYNEQFF. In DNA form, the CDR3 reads TGTGCCAGCAGTCGAGACTACAATGAGCAGTTCTTC.

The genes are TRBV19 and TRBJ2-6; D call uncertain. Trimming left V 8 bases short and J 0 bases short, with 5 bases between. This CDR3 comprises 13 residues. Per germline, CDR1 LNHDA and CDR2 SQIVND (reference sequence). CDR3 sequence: CASEHSGANVLTF. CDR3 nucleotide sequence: TGTGCCAGTGAGCACTCTGGGGCCAACGTCCTGACTTTC.

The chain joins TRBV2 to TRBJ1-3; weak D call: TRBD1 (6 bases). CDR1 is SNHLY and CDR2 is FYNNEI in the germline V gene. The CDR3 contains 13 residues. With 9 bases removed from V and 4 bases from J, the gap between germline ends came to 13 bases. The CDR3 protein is CAREQGQGNTIYF. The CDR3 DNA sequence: TGTGCCAGGGAACAGGGCCAAGGAAACACCATATATTTT.

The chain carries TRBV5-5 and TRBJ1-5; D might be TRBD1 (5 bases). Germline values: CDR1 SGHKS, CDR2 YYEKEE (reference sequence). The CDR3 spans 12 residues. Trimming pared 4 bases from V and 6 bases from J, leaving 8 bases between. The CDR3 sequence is CASSDGGQPQHF. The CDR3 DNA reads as TGTGCCAGCAGCGACGGGGGTCAGCCCCAGCATTTT. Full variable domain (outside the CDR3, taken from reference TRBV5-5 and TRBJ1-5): DAGVTQSPTHLIKTRGQQVTLRCSPISGHKSVSWYQQVLGQGPQFIFQYYEKEERGRGNFPDRFSARQFPNYSSELNVNALLLGDSALYLCASSDGGQPQHFGDGTRLSIL.

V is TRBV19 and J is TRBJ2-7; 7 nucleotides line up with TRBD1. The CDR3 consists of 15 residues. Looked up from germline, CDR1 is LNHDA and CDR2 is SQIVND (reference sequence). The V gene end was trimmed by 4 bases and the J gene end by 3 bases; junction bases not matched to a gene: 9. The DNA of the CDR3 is TGTGCCAGTAGTAGGGACAGAGCCGAGATCTACGAGCAGTACTTC. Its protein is CASSRDRAEIYEQYF.

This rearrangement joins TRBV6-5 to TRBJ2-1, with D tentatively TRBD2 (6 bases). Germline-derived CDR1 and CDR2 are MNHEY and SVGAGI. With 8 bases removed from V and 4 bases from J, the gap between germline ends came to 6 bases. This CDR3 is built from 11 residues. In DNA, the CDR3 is TGTGCCAGCGGGGGGTACAATGAGCAGTTCTTC. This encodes CASGGYNEQFF.

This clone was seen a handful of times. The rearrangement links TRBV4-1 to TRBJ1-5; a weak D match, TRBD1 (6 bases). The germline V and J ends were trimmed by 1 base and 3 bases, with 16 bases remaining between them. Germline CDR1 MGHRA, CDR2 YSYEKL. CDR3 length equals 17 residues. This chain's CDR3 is CASSQVLTRGFNQPQHF. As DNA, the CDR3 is TGCGCCAGCAGCCAAGTGTTGACCAGGGGCTTCAATCAGCCCCAGCATTTT.

CDR3 in DNA: TGTGCCAGCAGTCTGGCCCCCGGGGAGCTGTTTTTT. Translated: CASSLAPGELFF. The gene calls are TRBV12-3 or TRBV12-4 and TRBJ2-2; D gene uncertain. V was pared by 5 bases and J by 6 bases, with 7 bases between. The CDR3 is 12 residues long.

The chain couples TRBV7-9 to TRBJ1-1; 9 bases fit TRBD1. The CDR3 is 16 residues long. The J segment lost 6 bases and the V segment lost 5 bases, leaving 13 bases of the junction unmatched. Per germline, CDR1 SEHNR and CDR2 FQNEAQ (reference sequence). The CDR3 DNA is TGTGCCAGCAGCCCCCTTGGGGGACAGGGAGGACCTGAAGCTTTCTTT. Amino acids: CASSPLGGQGGPEAFF.

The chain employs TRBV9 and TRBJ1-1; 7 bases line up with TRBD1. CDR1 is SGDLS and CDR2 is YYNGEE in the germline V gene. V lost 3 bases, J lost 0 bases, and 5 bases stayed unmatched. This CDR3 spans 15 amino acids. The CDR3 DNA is TGTGCCAGCAGCGACCGGACAGGATTGAACACTGAAGCTTTCTTT. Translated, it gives CASSDRTGLNTEAFF.

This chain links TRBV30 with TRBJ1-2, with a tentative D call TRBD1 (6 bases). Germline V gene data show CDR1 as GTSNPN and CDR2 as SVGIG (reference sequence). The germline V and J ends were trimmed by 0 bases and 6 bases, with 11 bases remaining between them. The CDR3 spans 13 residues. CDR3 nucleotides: TGTGCCTGGAGTGTAGGGCAGGGGAATGGCTACACCTTC. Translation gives CAWSVGQGNGYTF.